One and the same sample provided the 22 T cell receptor beta chains below, sequenced in a study of blood T cell repertoires in COVID-19. The protocol was immunoSEQ multiplex PCR, while the TCRdb copy is restricted to in-frame clones and leaves out a portion. The repertoire holds approximately 280,000 clones, with approximately 89% as singletons. Input material: PBMCs or T cells enriched from blood (not recorded which). These receptors all stem from a woman between 55 and 75 years old who had recovered from COVID-19.

This clone was seen only a few times. The V call is TRBV30, the J call TRBJ2-1; 8 positions agree with TRBD2. The trim removed 2 bases at V and 8 bases at J, leaving 5 bases unmatched. This CDR3 is 13 amino acids long. CDR1 and CDR2 (germline): GTSNPN, SVGIG (reference sequence). The CDR3 sequence is CAWSTGGPYEQFF. Written as DNA, the CDR3 is TGTGCCTGGAGTACGGGGGGGCCTTATGAGCAGTTCTTC. The variable domain in full, with the rest retrieved from reference TRBV30 and TRBJ2-1, is SQTIHQWPATLVQPVGSPLSLECTVEGTSNPNLYWYRQAAGRGLQLLFYSVGIGQISSEVPQNLSASRPQDRQFILSSKKLLLSDSGFYLCAWSTGGPYEQFFGPGTRLTVL.

The chain couples TRBV15 to TRBJ1-2; TRBD1 is a possible D gene (6 bases). Trimming cost V 5 bases and J 8 bases, with 21 bases left between them. CDR3 length: 15 amino acids. Germline assignment: CDR1 LNHNV and CDR2 YYDKDF (reference sequence). The CDR3 reads CATSSPTGNGKGYTF. CDR3 sequence (DNA): TGTGCCACCAGCTCCCCGACAGGTAATGGGAAAGGCTACACCTTC.

This chain uses TRBV28 with TRBJ1-1; TRBD1 is a possible D gene (5 bases). CDR3 length: 15 residues. The V gene lost 2 bases and the J gene lost 4 bases, with 14 bases spanning the gap. Germline-derived CDR1 and CDR2 are MDHEN and SYDVKM. The DNA of the CDR3 is TGTGCCAGCAGTTTAGCTTTTCAGGGCTTCACTGAAGCTTTCTTT. Its protein product is CASSLAFQGFTEAFF.

The V call is TRBV10-1, the J call TRBJ2-1; the D gene is possibly TRBD2 (6 bases). The CDR3 runs to 14 residues. V dropped 5 bases and J dropped 10 bases, with 18 bases sitting between them. Germline V gene data show CDR1 as WNHNN and CDR2 as SYGVQD (reference sequence). CDR3 amino acids: CASSRRLGSGEQFF. DNA of the CDR3: TGCGCCAGCAGTAGGAGACTAGGGAGCGGGGAGCAGTTCTTC.

The chain uses TRBV4-1 and TRBJ2-1, with TRBD2 identical over 13 bases. Trimming removed 1 base from V and 7 bases from J; junction bases left unmatched: 10. In germline, CDR1 is MGHRA, CDR2 YSYEKL. This CDR3 contains 18 residues. CDR3 DNA: TGCGCCAGCAGCCAAGTAGACATGGGACTAGCGGGAACTAATGAGCAGTTCTTC. It translates to CASSQVDMGLAGTNEQFF.

This clone was seen just once. One junction end disagrees with the germline gene, perhaps due to a read error. The chain joins TRBV18 to TRBJ2-1; D perhaps matches TRBD2 (6 bases). Per germline, CDR1 KGHSH and CDR2 LQKENI. The CDR3 covers 15 residues. CDR3 amino acids: CASSPLRDSSNEQFF. CDR3 DNA sequence: TGTGCCAGCTCACCGTTAAGGGACTCCTCCAATGAGCAGTTCTTC.

This clone was detected only once. This chain joins TRBV7-2 and TRBJ1-5; possibly TRBD1 for D (6 bases). Per the germline V gene, CDR1 is SGHTA and CDR2 is FQGNSA. V was cut by 3 bases and J by 4 bases, with 13 bases left in between. CDR3 length equals 15 residues. The CDR3 DNA is TGTGCCAGCAGCTTGATGGGGGCGCGGAATCAGCCCCAGCATTTT. Translated, it gives CASSLMGARNQPQHF.

This chain joins TRBV5-1 and TRBJ1-3; no clear D. V shed 0 bases and J shed 0 bases, with 10 bases lying between them. Per the germline V gene, CDR1 is SGHRS and CDR2 is YFSETQ. The CDR3 length is 16 residues. CDR3 in DNA: TGCGCCAGCAGCTTGGGATATGGAGGCTCTGGAAACACCATATATTTT. Its translation is CASSLGYGGSGNTIYF. The full variable domain, completed using reference TRBV5-1 and TRBJ1-3, is KAGVTQTPRYLIKTRGQQVTLSCSPISGHRSVSWYQQTPGQGLQFLFEYFSETQRNKGNFPGRFSGRQFSNSRSEMNVSTLELGDSALYLCASSLGYGGSGNTIYFGEGSWLTVV.

The chain joins TRBV11-2 to TRBJ1-1, with D unresolved. From germline, CDR1 is SGHAT and CDR2 FQNNGV. Trimming stripped 3 bases from V and 1 base from J, with 6 bases between. There are 13 residues in the CDR3. The CDR3: CASSFRQNTEAFF. CDR3 bases: TGTGCCAGCAGCTTTAGACAGAACACTGAAGCTTTCTTT.

This clone was counted once. The rearrangement joins TRBV3-1 (or the pseudogene TRBV3-2) to TRBJ1-3; no definite D call. This CDR3 has 10 amino acids. CDR1 and CDR2 (germline): LGHDT, YNNKEL (reference sequence). V dropped 10 bases and J dropped 4 bases, with 5 bases sitting between them. CDR3 bases: TGTGCCACGGGGGGAAACACCATATATTTT. Residues: CATGGNTIYF.

The chain employs TRBV5-4 and TRBJ2-2; TRBD2 is a possible D gene (5 bases). CDR1 SGHNT and CDR2 YYREEE come from the germline V gene (reference sequence). This CDR3 is built from 15 residues. Trimming took off 8 bases at V and 0 bases at J, with 14 bases between the two ends. Here the CDR3 reads CASQRGPTNTGELFF. The CDR3 coding sequence is TGTGCCAGTCAAAGAGGGCCTACGAACACCGGGGAGCTGTTTTTT.

The gene calls are TRBV6-5 and TRBJ2-1, with TRBD2 matching over 7 bases. V lost 6 bases to trimming and J lost 4 bases; unmatched junction nucleotides: 3. The CDR3 is 13 amino acids. The V gene's germline CDR1 is MNHEY and CDR2 SVGAGI. The CDR3 here is CASRASGYNEQFF. The CDR3 DNA reads TGTGCCAGCAGGGCTAGCGGATACAATGAGCAGTTCTTC.

The chain has TRBV28 and TRBJ1-2; tentative D call: TRBD1 (6 bases). Trimming stripped 6 bases from V and 8 bases from J, with 22 bases between. This CDR3 comprises 15 residues. Germline V gene data show CDR1 as MDHEN and CDR2 as SYDVKM. The CDR3 DNA sequence: TGTGCCAGCAGCTCGGGACACCGTTTGCCGGTAGGCTACACCTTC. Translating it yields CASSSGHRLPVGYTF.

The V gene is TRBV28, the J gene TRBJ1-1; TRBD1 matches 11 bases. V trimming: 4 bases; J trimming: 5 bases; junction bases outside the gene matches: 6. CDR3 size: 15 residues. From germline, CDR1 is MDHEN and CDR2 SYDVKM. The CDR3 DNA reads TGTGCCAGCAGTTCCGGGACAGGGGGGAGGACTGAAGCTTTCTTT. Translating it yields CASSSGTGGRTEAFF.

The J gene is TRBJ1-1, the V gene TRBV5-1; TRBD1 might be the D (6 bases). Trimming took 5 bases from V and 6 from J, leaving 11 bases between them. CDR1 is SGHRS, CDR2 YFSETQ, per germline. This CDR3 has 12 amino acids. CDR3 region: CASRGGQPEAFF. CDR3 nucleotide sequence: TGCGCCAGCAGAGGGGGTCAACCTGAAGCTTTCTTT. Complete variable domain (other parts from reference TRBV5-1 and TRBJ1-1): KAGVTQTPRYLIKTRGQQVTLSCSPISGHRSVSWYQQTPGQGLQFLFEYFSETQRNKGNFPGRFSGRQFSNSRSEMNVSTLELGDSALYLCASRGGQPEAFFGQGTRLTVV.

The rearrangement uses TRBV9 and TRBJ1-1; possible D gene TRBD1, 5 bases. The CDR3 is 14 residues long. Deletions cut 4 bases from V and 1 base from J, with 11 bases between. Germline loops: CDR1 SGDLS, CDR2 YYNGEE. Written as DNA, the CDR3 is TGTGCCAGCAGCTTTAGTACAGGGAACACTGAAGCTTTCTTT. Translated, it gives CASSFSTGNTEAFF.

In DNA form, the CDR3 reads TGTGCCAGCAGCTTAGATCGGCCAGGGGGCATTCAGTACTTC. Encoded protein: CASSLDRPGGIQYF. The rearrangement joins TRBV7-9 to TRBJ2-4; TRBD1 aligns across 7 bases. The J segment lost 9 bases and the V segment lost 1 base, leaving 6 bases of the junction unmatched. Germline V gene data show CDR1 as SEHNR and CDR2 as FQNEAQ (reference sequence). The CDR3 covers 14 residues.

V gene TRBV6-5 combines with J gene TRBJ1-5, with a weak D call TRBD1 (5 bases). CDR1 is MNHEY and CDR2 is SVGAGI in the germline V gene. CDR3 length: 14 residues. V shed 5 bases and J shed 4 bases, with 12 bases lying between them. CDR3 nucleotide sequence: TGTGCCAGCAGTCTCAATCCAGGGAATCAGCCCCAGCATTTT. Protein sequence: CASSLNPGNQPQHF.

The genes are TRBV3-1 (or the pseudogene TRBV3-2) and TRBJ2-5; D remains unclear. Trimming pared 3 bases from V and 5 bases from J, leaving 4 bases between. Germline V gene sequence: CDR1 LGHDT, CDR2 YNNKEL (reference sequence). The CDR3 runs 11 residues. The DNA of the CDR3 is TGTGCCAGCAGCCACTCGGAGACCCAGTACTTC. Protein product: CASSHSETQYF.

The genes are TRBV12-3 or TRBV12-4 and TRBJ1-2; 7 nucleotides match TRBD1. The CDR3 spans 13 residues. V shed 5 bases, J shed 4 bases, and the junction held 4 bases outside the gene matches. The CDR3 loop reads CASSHRGGYGYTF. The DNA for the CDR3 is TGTGCCAGCAGTCACAGGGGCGGCTATGGCTACACCTTC.

This clone was observed a few times. The chain recombines TRBV10-3 with TRBJ1-1; D gene unclear. There are 16 residues in the CDR3. The V gene lost 0 bases and the J gene lost 1 base, with 12 bases spanning the gap. Germline CDR1 is ENHRY and CDR2 is SYGVKD. The CDR3 here is CAISESLFTGNTEAFF. CDR3 sequence (DNA): TGTGCCATCAGTGAGTCCCTGTTCACCGGGAACACTGAAGCTTTCTTT.

This sequence joins TRBV5-1 and TRBJ1-5; D is possibly TRBD1 (6 bases). The V and J ends lost 4 bases and 6 bases respectively, with 17 bases between them. The CDR3 consists of 15 residues. Germline CDR1 reads SGHRS; CDR2 reads YFSETQ. Here the CDR3 reads CASSPGTQPFQPQHF. CDR3 in DNA: TGCGCCAGCAGCCCCGGGACACAACCTTTTCAGCCCCAGCATTTT.